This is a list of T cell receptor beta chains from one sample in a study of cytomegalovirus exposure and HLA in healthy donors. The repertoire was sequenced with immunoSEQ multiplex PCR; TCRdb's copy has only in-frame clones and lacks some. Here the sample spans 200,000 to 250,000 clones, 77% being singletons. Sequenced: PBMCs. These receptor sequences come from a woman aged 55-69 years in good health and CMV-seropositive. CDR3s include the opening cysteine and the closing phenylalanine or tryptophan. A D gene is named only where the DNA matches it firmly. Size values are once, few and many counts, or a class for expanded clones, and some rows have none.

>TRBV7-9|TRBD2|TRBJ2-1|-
TGTGCCAGCAGCTTTTGGCCGGGGGGATCGACCTACAATGAGCAGTTCTTC
CASSFWPGGSTYNEQFF
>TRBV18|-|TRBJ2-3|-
TGTGCCAGCTCACCACAGGCTAGCGTCGGTAGCACAGATACGCAGTATTTT
CASSPQASVGSTDTQYF
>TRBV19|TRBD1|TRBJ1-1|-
TGTGCCAGTAGTTTAGACAGGGGATATGCGAGGACTGAAGCTTTCTTT
CASSLDRGYARTEAFF
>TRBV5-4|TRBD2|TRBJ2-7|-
TGTGCCAGCAGCTGGGGGACTAGCGGTAAATACGAGCAGTACTTC
CASSWGTSGKYEQYF
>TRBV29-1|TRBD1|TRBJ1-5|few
TGCAGCGTAGGGACAGGGAACAATCAGCCCCAGCATTTT
CSVGTGNNQPQHF
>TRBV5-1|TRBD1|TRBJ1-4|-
TGCGCCAGCAGCTTAAGGGGGACAGAGGGTGAAAAACTGTTTTTT
CASSLRGTEGEKLFF
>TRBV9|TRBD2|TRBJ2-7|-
TGTGCCAGCAGCGTCGGGGGGACGAGCTCCTACGAGCAGTACTTC
CASSVGGTSSYEQYF
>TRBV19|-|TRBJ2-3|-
TGTGCCAGTAGCGTCGACTCCACTTTGAATACGCAGTATTTT
CASSVDSTLNTQYF
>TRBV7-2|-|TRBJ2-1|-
TGTGCCAGCAGCTTAGTAGTTCCTCTGGGAGAGTTCTTC
CASSLVVPLGEFF
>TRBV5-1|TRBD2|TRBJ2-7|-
TGCGCCAGCAGCGCGGCTAGCGGGAGCTCCTACGAGCAGTACTTC
CASSAASGSSYEQYF
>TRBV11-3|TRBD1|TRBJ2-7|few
TGTGCCAGCAGCCTGGGGACAGCGTACGAGCAGTACTTC
CASSLGTAYEQYF
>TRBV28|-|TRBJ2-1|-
TGTGCCAGCAGTTTAAGAGACTGGATCTCCTACAATGAGCAGTTCTTC
CASSLRDWISYNEQFF
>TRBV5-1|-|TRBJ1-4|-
TGCGCCAGCAGCCAAACAGCAAATAATGAAAAACTGTTTTTT
CASSQTANNEKLFF
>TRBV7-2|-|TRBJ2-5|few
TGTGCCAGCAGCTTAGCCCAACCCTCTCCTACCGAGACCCAGTACTTC
CASSLAQPSPTETQYF
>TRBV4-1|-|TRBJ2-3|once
TGCGCCAGCAGCCAAGGGGGCTTTGGCGTACTCCACGCGACAGATACGCAGTATTTT
CASSQGGFGVLHATDTQYF
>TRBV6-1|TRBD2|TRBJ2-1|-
TGTGCCAGCAGGATTAGCGGGAGGGCCAGCAATGAGCAGTTCTTC
CASRISGRASNEQFF
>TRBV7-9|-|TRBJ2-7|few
TGTGCCAGCAGCTTAGAAGCGGACGAGCAGTACTTC
CASSLEADEQYF
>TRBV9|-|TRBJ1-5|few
TGTGCCAGCAGCGTAGGGCAGAATAGCAATCAGCCCCAGCATTTT
CASSVGQNSNQPQHF
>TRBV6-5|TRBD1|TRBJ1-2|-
TGTGCCAGCAGTCGCACAGGGGGCGATAAGAGTGGCTACACCTTC
CASSRTGGDKSGYTF
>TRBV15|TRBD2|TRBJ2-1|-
TGTGCCACCAGCAGAGATATTGCGGGAGGGCGTGAGCAGTTCTTC
CATSRDIAGGREQFF
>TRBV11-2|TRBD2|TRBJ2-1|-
TGTGCCAGCAGCTCAAGTGGGGGGAGGGATAGCTCCTACAATGAGCAGTTCTTC
CASSSSGGRDSSYNEQFF
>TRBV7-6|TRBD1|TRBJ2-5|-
TGTGCCAGCAGCCCGACCCGCGGACAGGGGCCAGAGACCCAGTACTTC
CASSPTRGQGPETQYF
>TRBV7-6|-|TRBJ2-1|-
TGTGCCAGCAGCTCACAGGGGGGGATACACAATGAGCAGTTCTTC
CASSSQGGIHNEQFF
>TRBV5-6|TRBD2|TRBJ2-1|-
TGTGCCAGCACGACTAGCGGGGGCGTCAATGAGCAGTTCTTC
CASTTSGGVNEQFF
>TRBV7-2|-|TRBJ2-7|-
TGTGCCAGCAGCCTTCAGTCAGGGGTGCACGAGCAGTACTTC
CASSLQSGVHEQYF
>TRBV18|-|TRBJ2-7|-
TGTGCCAGCTCTCGCCCGGGACACCCCTCCTACGAGCAGTACTTC
CASSRPGHPSYEQYF
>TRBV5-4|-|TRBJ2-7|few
TGTGCCAGCAGCCCTGGGACAATGACCAACGAGCAGTACTTC
CASSPGTMTNEQYF
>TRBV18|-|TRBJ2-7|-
TGTGCCAGCTCACCGGCCATCAGGAAGGATGGGGAGCAGTACTTC
CASSPAIRKDGEQYF
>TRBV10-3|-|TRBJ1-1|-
TGTGCCATCAGACCCGGGACAAAAGGGTTGGAAGCTTTCTTT
CAIRPGTKGLEAFF
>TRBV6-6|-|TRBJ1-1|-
TGTGCCAGCAGCCGGTCCACGAACACTGAAGCTTTCTTT
CASSRSTNTEAFF
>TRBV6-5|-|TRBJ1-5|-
TGTGCCAGCAGGTCAAACGGGGGGAATCAGCCCCAGCATTTT
CASRSNGGNQPQHF
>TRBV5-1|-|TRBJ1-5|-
TGCGCCAGCAGCCGGGAAGGCGGGGGAGAGCCCCAGCATTTT
CASSREGGGEPQHF
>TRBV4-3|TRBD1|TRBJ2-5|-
TGCGCCAGCAGCCAAGAATTAGGGGGACAGCAAGAGACCCAGTACTTC
CASSQELGGQQETQYF
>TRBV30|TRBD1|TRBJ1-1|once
TGTGCCTGGAGGATCGCAGGGGGGAACACTGAAGCTTTCTTT
CAWRIAGGNTEAFF
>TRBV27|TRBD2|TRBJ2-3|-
TGTGCCAGCAGTTCACCGGGACTAGCGGGGGGGAGGGGTACGCAGTATTTT
CASSSPGLAGGRGTQYF
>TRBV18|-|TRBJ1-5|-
TGTGCCAGCTCACCACCGGGCAGGCGCAATCAGCCCCAGCATTTT
CASSPPGRRNQPQHF
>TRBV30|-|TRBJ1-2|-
TGTGCCTGGAGTGTACCGGGGTTGGGCTACACCTTC
CAWSVPGLGYTF
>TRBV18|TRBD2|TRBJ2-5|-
TGTGCCAGCTCACCAAGGAGTGCGGGAGCCGGGGAGACCCAGTACTTC
CASSPRSAGAGETQYF
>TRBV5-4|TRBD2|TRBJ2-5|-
TGTGCCAGCAGCCGCCCGGGACTAGCTTTTCGTGAGCAGTACTTC
CASSRPGLAFREQYF
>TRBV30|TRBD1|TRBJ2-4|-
TGTGCCTGGAACTACAATCAGGGGGCTGAGTACTTC
CAWNYNQGAEYF
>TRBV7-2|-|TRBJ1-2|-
TGTGCCAGCAGCCGTGACTCGGGCAGGGGTGGCTACACCTTC
CASSRDSGRGGYTF
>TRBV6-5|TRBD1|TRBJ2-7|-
TGTGCCAGCAGTTACTCGAGGTTAGACAGGGTCTACGAGCAGTACTTC
CASSYSRLDRVYEQYF
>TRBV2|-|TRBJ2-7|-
TGTGCCAGCAGTCGGCTAAATCTTAGGAGCTCCTACGAGCAGTACTTC
CASSRLNLRSSYEQYF
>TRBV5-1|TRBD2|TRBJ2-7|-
TGCGCCAGCACCCTAAACCCAACTAGCGGGGGCTACGAGCAGTACTTC
CASTLNPTSGGYEQYF
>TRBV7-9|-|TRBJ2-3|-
TGTGCCAGCAGCTCCCCCCACGGGGTGAGCACAGATACGCAGTATTTT
CASSSPHGVSTDTQYF
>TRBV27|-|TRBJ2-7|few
TGTGCCAGCAGACGGCCGGGTGGAGGAGCCTACGAGCAGTACTTC
CASRRPGGGAYEQYF
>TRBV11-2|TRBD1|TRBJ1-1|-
TGTGCCAGCAGCTTAGAAACAGGGGGAGCGGCTTTCTTT
CASSLETGGAAFF
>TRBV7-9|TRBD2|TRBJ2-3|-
TGTGCCGGCCTACACGGGACTAGCGGGGACAGTACGCAGTATTTT
CAGLHGTSGDSTQYF
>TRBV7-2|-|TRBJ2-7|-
TGTGCCAGCAGCTTCATCCAGGGTTCCTACGAGCAGTACTTC
CASSFIQGSYEQYF
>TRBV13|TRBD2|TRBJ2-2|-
TGTGCCAGCAGCTCCGGACTAGCGGGCCCCGGGGAGCTGTTTTTT
CASSSGLAGPGELFF
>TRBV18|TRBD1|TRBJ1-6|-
TGTGCCAGCTCACCTCCATTACCCGACAGGGGCGGTTCACCCCTCCACTTT
CASSPPLPDRGGSPLHF
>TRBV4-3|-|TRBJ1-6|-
TGCGCCAGCAGCCAGCACACAACGACAGAATCACCCCTCCACTTT
CASSQHTTTESPLHF
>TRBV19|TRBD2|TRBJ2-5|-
TGTGCCAGTAGCTGGGGACTAACCCAAGAGACCCAGTACTTC
CASSWGLTQETQYF